This passage covers 16 T cell receptor beta chains from one sample sequenced in a study of shared clonotypes between healthy human individuals. Only in-frame clones appear in the TCRdb table, and some are missing; sequencing was by immunoSEQ multiplex PCR. The sample lists some 650,000 clones, about 97% occurring once. Sequencing input: naive CD4+ T cells sorted from blood. The subset: CD45RA+ positively selected. The origin of the receptors is a woman in her twenties or thirties in good health.

The chain has TRBV27 and TRBJ1-4, with unresolved D. With 3 bases removed from V and 7 bases from J, the gap between germline ends came to 12 bases. Germline CDR1 is MNHEY and CDR2 is SMNVEV (reference sequence). There are 14 residues in the CDR3. CDR3 DNA sequence: TGTGCCAGCAGTTTGGGCCCATGGGGTGAAAAACTGTTTTTT. Protein sequence: CASSLGPWGEKLFF.

This chain joins TRBV28 and TRBJ2-4, with D tentatively TRBD1 (5 bases). V gave up 5 bases and J gave up 8 bases, with 19 bases separating them. The length of the CDR3 is 15 residues. The germline V gene encodes CDR1 MDHEN and CDR2 SYDVKM. The CDR3 coding sequence is TGTGCCAGCAGTATACCGACAGTGGCGACGGACATTCAGTACTTC. It translates to CASSIPTVATDIQYF. Supplemented by reference TRBV28 and TRBJ2-4, the full variable domain reads DVKVTQSSRYLVKRTGEKVFLECVQDMDHENMFWYRQDPGLGLRLIYFSYDVKMKEKGDIPEGYSVSREKKERFSLILESASTNQTSMYLCASSIPTVATDIQYFGAGTRLSVL.

This chain uses TRBV6-1 with TRBJ1-3; D gene uncertain. Germline-derived CDR1 and CDR2 are MNHNS and SASEGT. CDR3 size: 15 residues. V lost 4 bases, J lost 4 bases, and 14 bases lay in between. As DNA, the CDR3 is TGTGCCAGCAGTGCAACCGACCCAAAGGGAAACACCATATATTTT. It encodes CASSATDPKGNTIYF.

The rearrangement uses TRBV7-6 and TRBJ2-5; weak D call: TRBD1 (6 bases). CDR3 length: 15 amino acids. Looked up from germline, CDR1 is SGHVS and CDR2 is FNYEAQ. V lost 1 base to trimming and J lost 4 bases, with 13 bases between them. The CDR3 region is CASSLVGHVLETQYF. In DNA form, the CDR3 reads TGTGCCAGCAGCTTAGTGGGACATGTATTAGAGACCCAGTACTTC.

For this clone: The same CDR3 arises from other DNA sequences in this sample as well. The chain employs TRBV29-1 and TRBJ1-1, with TRBD1 as a possible D gene (6 bases). The ends were cut back, 4 bases at V and 4 bases at J, with 13 bases in the middle. The CDR3 length is 13 residues. Germline V gene sequence: CDR1 SQVTM, CDR2 ANQGSEA. In DNA form, the CDR3 reads TGCAGCGTTGGCAGGGGTTTGGGCACTGAAGCTTTCTTT. The encoded protein is CSVGRGLGTEAFF.

The chain is built from TRBV19 and TRBJ1-2, with D perhaps matching TRBD1 (6 bases). CDR1 is LNHDA, CDR2 SQIVND, per germline (reference sequence). There are 15 residues in the CDR3. V was trimmed by 4 bases and J by 0 bases, leaving 12 bases between them. CDR3 loop: CASSRGTLTNYGYTF. CDR3 DNA: TGTGCCAGTAGTAGGGGGACACTCACTAACTATGGCTACACCTTC. The full variable domain, completed using reference TRBV19 and TRBJ1-2, is DGGITQSPKYLFRKEGQNVTLSCEQNLNHDAMYWYRQDPGQGLRLIYYSQIVNDFQKGDIAEGYSVSREKKESFPLTVTSAQKNPTAFYLCASSRGTLTNYGYTFGSGTRLTVV.

This chain connects TRBV10-3 to TRBJ1-5; TRBD1 matches 7 bases. Germline V gene data show CDR1 as ENHRY and CDR2 as SYGVKD. Losses at the gene ends were 3 bases for V and 4 bases for J; bases not matched to a gene: 6. The CDR3 contains 15 residues. CDR3 nucleotide sequence: TGTGCCATCAGTGACACGACAGGGTCTAATCAGCCCCAGCATTTT. This encodes CAISDTTGSNQPQHF.

The J gene is TRBJ1-2, the V gene TRBV10-3, with 8 bases matching TRBD1. This CDR3 spans 15 amino acids. The J segment lost 7 bases and the V segment lost 0 bases, leaving 7 bases of the junction unmatched. Looked up from germline, CDR1 is ENHRY and CDR2 is SYGVKD. CDR3 in amino acids: CAISESGRGHRGYTF. CDR3 nucleotide sequence: TGTGCCATCAGTGAGTCCGGCAGGGGGCACCGTGGCTACACCTTC.

V usage is TRBV28 and J usage is TRBJ2-5, with TRBD2 identical over 8 bases. The end of the DNA is better explained by TRBJ2-7, so the J call may be wrong. Germline V gene lookup returns CDR1 MDHEN and CDR2 SYDVKM. CDR3 length: 15 residues. The CDR3, as DNA: TGTGCCGTAGCGGGGCAGGGATTTTATGATGACGAGCAGTACTTC. This gives the protein CAVAGQGFYDDEQYF.

The chain uses TRBV7-6 and TRBJ1-1; no definite D call. CDR3 length equals 13 residues. V lost 0 bases, J lost 2 bases, and 4 bases lay in between. The V gene's germline CDR1 is SGHVS and CDR2 FNYEAQ. The CDR3 region is CASSLAPNTEAFF. The CDR3 DNA sequence: TGTGCCAGCAGCTTAGCCCCCAACACTGAAGCTTTCTTT.

V usage is TRBV28 and J usage is TRBJ2-7, with 9 bases identical to TRBD2. Germline V gene lookup returns CDR1 MDHEN and CDR2 SYDVKM. With V trimmed by 2 bases and J by 4 bases, 15 bases remained unmatched. The CDR3 covers 18 residues. The CDR3, as DNA: TGTGCCAGCAGTTTACGGTCTAGCGGGGTTCGGGGTTTGTACGAGCAGTACTTC. This sequence encodes CASSLRSSGVRGLYEQYF.

This chain joins TRBV25-1 and TRBJ1-5; D not certain. V gave up 4 bases and J gave up 0 bases, with 7 bases separating them. The CDR3 spans 14 residues. In germline, CDR1 is MGHDK, CDR2 SYGVNS. CDR3 coding DNA: TGTGCCAGCAGTGTTCACTATAGCAATCAGCCCCAGCATTTT. This encodes CASSVHYSNQPQHF.

This clone was picked up one time. V and J are TRBV28 and TRBJ2-1; TRBD2 might be the D (6 bases). Looked up from germline, CDR1 is MDHEN and CDR2 is SYDVKM. The CDR3 sequence is 15 residues long. V dropped 6 bases and J dropped 7 bases, with 19 bases sitting between them. Here the CDR3 DNA reads TGTGCCAGCAGGCCAAGGAGGGCCCCTGCGAATGAGCAGTTCTTC. It encodes CASRPRRAPANEQFF.

This chain connects TRBV20-1 to TRBJ1-2; no definite D call. The CDR3 consists of 11 residues. From germline, CDR1 is DFQATT and CDR2 SNEGSKA (reference sequence). The V end lost 4 bases, the J end lost 8 bases, and 11 bases lay between the germline ends. CDR3 nucleotide sequence: TGCAGTGCTACCTTACAGTTAGGCTACACCTTC. It is translated as CSATLQLGYTF.

The chain is built from TRBV28 and TRBJ2-2; D may match TRBD1 or TRBD2 (7 bases each). Trimming took 3 bases from V and 0 from J, leaving 23 bases between them. Germline V gene lookup returns CDR1 MDHEN and CDR2 SYDVKM. This CDR3 region has 20 residues. Written as DNA, the CDR3 is TGTGCCAGCAGTTTTCGGGGACAGCTTGCGGCGGGAGCGAACACCGGGGAGCTGTTTTTT. This sequence encodes CASSFRGQLAAGANTGELFF.

V gene TRBV5-1 combines with J gene TRBJ2-7; possible D gene TRBD1, 5 bases. Trimming removed 4 bases at V and 6 bases at J, with 20 bases between. The CDR3 sequence is 15 residues long. Germline V gene sequence: CDR1 SGHRS, CDR2 YFSETQ. DNA for the CDR3: TGCGCCAGCAGCCTTGGGCAGGGTTTGGGGATCGAGCAGTACTTC. As protein: CASSLGQGLGIEQYF.